This T cell receptor beta chain is drawn from a study of regulatory T cells in long-lasting Graves disease. General observations from the study: Preferential use of TRBV28, TRBJ1-2 and TRBJ2-5 was seen in persistent disease.

This clonotype has at least ten counts. What it recognizes is unknown. Time point given: newly diagnosed GD, antithyroid drugs for less than 3 months. The TCR library used RNA extracted from PBMCs. The CDR3 contains 11 residues. Germline V gene data show CDR1 as DFQATT and CDR2 as SNEGSKA (reference sequence). V was shortened by 6 bases and J by 2 bases, with 8 bases between the two germline ends. The TCR beta library used iRepertoire HTBI primers with Arm-PCR amplification of CDR3. TCRdb ran MiXCR on the multiplex PCR reads and lists one entry per CDR3 protein. The sample consists of approximately 540,000 distinct CDR3 sequences, approximately 12% of them appearing once. These sequences were also reported in another study, on T cells in Graves' hyperthyroidism and ophthalmopathy.

The gene calls are TRBV20-1 and TRBJ2-7; D is tentatively TRBD1 or TRBD2 (5 bases each). This specimen was peripheral blood mononuclear cells (PBMCs), taken at new diagnosis, from a patient treated with antithyroid drugs. This clonotype was sampled from a woman in her 30s with Graves disease. DNA for the CDR3: TGCAGTGCCCGGGACCCCTACGAGCAGTACTTC. Its protein product is CSARDPYEQYF.